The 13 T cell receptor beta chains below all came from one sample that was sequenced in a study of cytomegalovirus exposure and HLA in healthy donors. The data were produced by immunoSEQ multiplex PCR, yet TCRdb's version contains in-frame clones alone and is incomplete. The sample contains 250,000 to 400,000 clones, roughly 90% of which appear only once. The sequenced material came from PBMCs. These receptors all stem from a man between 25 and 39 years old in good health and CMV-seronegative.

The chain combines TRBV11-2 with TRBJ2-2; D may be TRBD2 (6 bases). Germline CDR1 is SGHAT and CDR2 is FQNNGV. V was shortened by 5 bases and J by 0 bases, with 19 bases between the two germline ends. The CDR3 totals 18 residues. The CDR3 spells CASSDGLRVFPNTGELFF. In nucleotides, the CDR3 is TGTGCCAGCAGCGACGGACTACGAGTTTTCCCGAACACCGGGGAGCTGTTTTTT. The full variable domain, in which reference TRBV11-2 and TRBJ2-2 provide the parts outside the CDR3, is EAGVAQSPRYKIIEKRQSVAFWCNPISGHATLYWYQQILGQGPKLLIQFQNNGVVDDSQLPKDRFSAERLKGVDSTLKIQPAKLEDSAVYLCASSDGLRVFPNTGELFFGEGSRLTVL.

In DNA, the CDR3 is TGTGCCAGCAGCCAACCGGGACTAGCGGGAAAGTACGAGCAGTACTTC. Its translation: CASSQPGLAGKYEQYF. V is TRBV5-8 and J is TRBJ2-7; 13 nucleotides match TRBD2. CDR3 length: 16 residues. From germline, CDR1 is SGHTS and CDR2 YDEGEE. V was pared by 4 bases and J by 4 bases, with 8 bases of the junction left unmatched.

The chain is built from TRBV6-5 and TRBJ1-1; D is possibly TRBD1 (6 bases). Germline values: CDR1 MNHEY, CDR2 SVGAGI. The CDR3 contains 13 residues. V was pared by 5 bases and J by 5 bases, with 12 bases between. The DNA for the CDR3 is TGTGCCAGCAGTCGACGACAGGAGACTGAAGCTTTCTTT. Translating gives CASSRRQETEAFF.

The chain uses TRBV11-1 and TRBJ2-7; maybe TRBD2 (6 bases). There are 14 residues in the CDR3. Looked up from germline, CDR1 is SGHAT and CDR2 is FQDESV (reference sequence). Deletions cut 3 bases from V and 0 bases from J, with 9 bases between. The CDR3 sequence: CASSLMGGSYEQYF. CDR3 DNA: TGTGCCAGCAGCTTGATGGGGGGCTCCTACGAGCAGTACTTC. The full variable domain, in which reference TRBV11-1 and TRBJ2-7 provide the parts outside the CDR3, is EAEVAQSPRYKITEKSQAVAFWCDPISGHATLYWYRQILGQGPELLVQFQDESVVDDSQLPKDRFSAERLKGVDSTLKIQPAELGDSAMYLCASSLMGGSYEQYFGPGTRLTVT.

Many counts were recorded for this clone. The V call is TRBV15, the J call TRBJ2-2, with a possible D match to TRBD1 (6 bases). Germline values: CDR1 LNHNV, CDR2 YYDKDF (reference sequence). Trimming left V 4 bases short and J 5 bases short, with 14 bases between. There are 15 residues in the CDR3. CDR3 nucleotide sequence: TGTGCCACCAGCACTCGGACAGTAACTACCGGGGAGCTGTTTTTT. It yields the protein CATSTRTVTTGELFF.

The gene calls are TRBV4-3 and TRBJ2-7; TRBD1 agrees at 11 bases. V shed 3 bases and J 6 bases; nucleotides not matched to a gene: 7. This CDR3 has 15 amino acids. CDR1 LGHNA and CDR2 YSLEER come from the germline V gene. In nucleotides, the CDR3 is TGCGCCAGCAGCCAGGAAGGGACAGGGGGTAGCGAGCAGTACTTC. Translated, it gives CASSQEGTGGSEQYF.

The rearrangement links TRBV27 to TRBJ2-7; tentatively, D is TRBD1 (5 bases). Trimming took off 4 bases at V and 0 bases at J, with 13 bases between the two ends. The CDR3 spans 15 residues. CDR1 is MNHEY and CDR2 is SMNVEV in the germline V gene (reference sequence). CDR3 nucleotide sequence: TGTGCCAGCAGTTCGACGACAGACAGCTCCTACGAGCAGTACTTC. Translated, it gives CASSSTTDSSYEQYF.

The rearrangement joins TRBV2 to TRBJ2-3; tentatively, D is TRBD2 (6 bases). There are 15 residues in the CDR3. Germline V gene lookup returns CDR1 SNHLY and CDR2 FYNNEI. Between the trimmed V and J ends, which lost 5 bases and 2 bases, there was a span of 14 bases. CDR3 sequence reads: CASSRTLASTDTQYF. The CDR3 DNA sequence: TGTGCCAGCAGTCGCACGCTAGCGTCCACAGATACGCAGTATTTT.

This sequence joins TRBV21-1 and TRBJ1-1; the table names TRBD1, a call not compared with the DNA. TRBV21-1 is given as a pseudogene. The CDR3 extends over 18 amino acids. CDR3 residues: CASSSTGHAATLNTEAFF. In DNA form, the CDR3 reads TGTGCCAGCAGCAGTACGGGACACGCGGCGACATTGAACACTGAAGCTTTCTTT.

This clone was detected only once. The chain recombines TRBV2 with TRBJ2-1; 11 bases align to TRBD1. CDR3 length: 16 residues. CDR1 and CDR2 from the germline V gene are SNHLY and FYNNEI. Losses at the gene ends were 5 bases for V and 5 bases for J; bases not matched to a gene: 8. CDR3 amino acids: CASSSPGQGGNNEQFF. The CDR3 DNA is TGTGCCAGCAGTTCACCGGGACAGGGGGGTAACAATGAGCAGTTCTTC.

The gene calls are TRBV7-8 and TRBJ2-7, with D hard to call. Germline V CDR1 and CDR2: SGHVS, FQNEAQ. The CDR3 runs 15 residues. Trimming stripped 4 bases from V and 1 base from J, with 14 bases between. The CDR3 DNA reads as TGTGCCAGCAGCTCTGGGTACAGCCTTTCCTACGAGCAGTACTTC. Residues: CASSSGYSLSYEQYF.

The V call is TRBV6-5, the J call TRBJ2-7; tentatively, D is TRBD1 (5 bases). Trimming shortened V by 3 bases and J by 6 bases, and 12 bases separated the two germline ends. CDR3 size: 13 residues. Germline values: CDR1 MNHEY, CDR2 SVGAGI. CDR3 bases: TGTGCCAGCAGTTATGGCCAGGGTGTCGAGCAGTACTTC. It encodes CASSYGQGVEQYF.

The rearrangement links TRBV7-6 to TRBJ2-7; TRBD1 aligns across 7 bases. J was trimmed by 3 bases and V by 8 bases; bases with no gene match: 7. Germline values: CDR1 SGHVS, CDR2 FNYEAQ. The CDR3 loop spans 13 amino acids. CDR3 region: CASGPGTDYEQYF. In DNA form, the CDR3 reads TGTGCCAGCGGACCCGGGACAGACTACGAGCAGTACTTC. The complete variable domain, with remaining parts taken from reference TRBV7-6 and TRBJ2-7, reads GAGVSQSPRYKVTKRGQDVALRCDPISGHVSLYWYRQALGQGPEFLTYFNYEAQQDKSGLPNDRFSAERPEGSISTLTIQRTEQRDSAMYRCASGPGTDYEQYFGPGTRLTVT.